The 19 T cell receptor beta chains presented below share a single source sample, sequenced in a study of blood T cells in healthy people across ages. A second PCR, run for 7 to 11 cycles, used a sample-barcoded 5' primer plus a J-beta primer mix. Each CDR3 protein gets one entry after TCRdb re-called the 5' RACE reads with MiXCR. The sample holds about 640,000 distinct CDR3 sequences, approximately 59% seen once. The sequenced sample was blood. The receptors come from a man in his fifties or sixties in good health.

The chain uses TRBV10-3 and TRBJ2-1; 12 bases line up with TRBD2. The CDR3 is 15 residues long. The germline V gene has CDR1 ENHRY and CDR2 SYGVKD. J gave up 1 base and V 6 bases, and 1 base lay outside the gene matches. CDR3 in DNA: TGTGCCATCAGGACTAGCGGGAGTTCCTACAATGAGCAGTTCTTC. Translating gives CAIRTSGSSYNEQFF.

The V call is TRBV20-1, the J call TRBJ1-5; weak D call: TRBD1 (5 bases). V lost 5 bases, J lost 6 bases, and 17 bases lay in between. Germline CDR1 and CDR2: DFQATT and SNEGSKA (reference sequence). This CDR3 region has 14 residues. The CDR3 nucleotides are TGCAGTGCTGAAGGGACGGGGGGTGGTCAGCCCCAGCATTTT. Translating it yields CSAEGTGGGQPQHF.

Note on this clonotype: An end of the junction does not agree with germline; a read error may underlie this. This chain joins TRBV2 and TRBJ2-5; perhaps TRBD2 as D (6 bases). CDR1 is SNHLY, CDR2 FYNNEI, per germline. The CDR3 runs to 13 residues. CDR3 bases: TGTGCCAGCGTGGAGGGGAACCAGGAGACCCAGTACTTC. This sequence encodes CASVEGNQETQYF.

The chain links TRBV4-1 to TRBJ1-5; D not resolved. The germline V gene has CDR1 MGHRA and CDR2 YSYEKL. The CDR3 loop spans 17 amino acids. V lost 3 bases and J lost 2, with 17 bases in between. The CDR3 coding sequence is TGCGCCAGCAGCCAGGACGCCGGGAAAAGTGGCAATCAGCCCCAGCATTTT. It codes for CASSQDAGKSGNQPQHF.

This clonotype was seen a handful of times. The rearrangement joins TRBV20-1 to TRBJ2-1; 14 bases line up with TRBD2. V dropped 4 bases and J dropped 7; count of bases not matched to a gene: 9. This CDR3 is built from 16 residues. Germline CDR1 and CDR2: DFQATT and SNEGSKA (reference sequence). CDR3 bases: TGCAGTGCTATTCGGACTAGCGGGGGGCCAATTAATGAGCAGTTCTTC. This encodes CSAIRTSGGPINEQFF.

The chain recombines TRBV29-1 with TRBJ2-5, with D tentatively TRBD1 (5 bases). V shed 2 bases and J shed 6 bases, with 13 bases lying between them. Germline V gene data show CDR1 as SQVTM and CDR2 as ANQGSEA. This CDR3 comprises 13 residues. Written as DNA, the CDR3 is TGCAGCGTTGAAAAGGGGTCGCAACAGACCCAGTACTTC. The encoded protein is CSVEKGSQQTQYF.

This sequence joins TRBV5-1 and TRBJ2-1; D is perhaps TRBD2 (6 bases). The V end lost 0 bases, the J end lost 3 bases, and 10 bases lay between the germline ends. CDR3 length equals 15 residues. Germline V gene sequence: CDR1 SGHRS, CDR2 YFSETQ. The CDR3 spells CASSLAGVYYNEQFF. The CDR3 DNA reads TGCGCCAGCAGCTTGGCGGGGGTATACTACAATGAGCAGTTCTTC.

The chain couples TRBV10-3 to TRBJ2-3; no firm D call. V lost 6 bases, J lost 5 bases, and 6 bases lay in between. This CDR3 is 11 amino acids long. Germline V CDR1 and CDR2: ENHRY, SYGVKD. The CDR3 loop reads CAISPGDTQYF. In nucleotides, the CDR3 is TGTGCCATCAGCCCTGGAGATACGCAGTATTTT.

The sample holds a few counts of this clonotype. The rearrangement uses TRBV10-3 and TRBJ2-7; TRBD1 matches 7 bases. Germline CDR1 is ENHRY and CDR2 is SYGVKD. The CDR3 covers 15 residues. V was pared by 8 bases and J by 4 bases, with 14 bases of the junction left unmatched. The CDR3 loop reads CAIRETGQLPYEQYF. The CDR3 region has the DNA TGTGCCATCCGAGAGACGGGACAGCTGCCTTACGAGCAGTACTTC.

The V and J genes are TRBV29-1 and TRBJ1-2; 10 positions agree with TRBD1. CDR3 length: 13 amino acids. Germline V CDR1 and CDR2: SQVTM, ANQGSEA. The V segment lost 3 bases and the J segment 8 bases; nucleotides outside the gene matches: 6. Written as DNA, the CDR3 is TGCAGCGTTGACGACCGGACAGGGGGGGGCTACACCTTC. It is translated as CSVDDRTGGGYTF.

The V gene is TRBV20-1, the J gene TRBJ2-7, with TRBD1 identical over 9 bases. Germline trimming cut 3 bases from V and 4 bases from J; bases unmatched to any gene: 10. This CDR3 spans 15 amino acids. The germline gives CDR1 DFQATT, CDR2 SNEGSKA (reference sequence). CDR3 in DNA: TGCAGTGCTAGCCCCGGACAGGGGATAAATTACGAGCAGTACTTC. As protein: CSASPGQGINYEQYF.

V is TRBV5-1 and J is TRBJ2-3, with TRBD1 matching 9 bases. From germline, CDR1 is SGHRS and CDR2 YFSETQ. J lost 4 bases, V lost 1 base, and 4 bases had no gene match. The CDR3 spans 15 residues. As DNA, the CDR3 is TGCGCCAGCAGCTTGACAGGGGGCTCCCCAGATACGCAGTATTTT. Its protein product is CASSLTGGSPDTQYF.

This rearrangement joins TRBV18 to TRBJ2-7; perhaps TRBD1 as D (6 bases). V lost 2 bases and J lost 2, with 13 bases in between. This CDR3 region has 15 residues. CDR1 KGHSH and CDR2 LQKENI come from the germline V gene. The CDR3 DNA follows: TGTGCCAGCTCACCAGGGCAGGGGAACCCCTACGAGCAGTACTTC. Translating gives CASSPGQGNPYEQYF.

The chain joins TRBV7-2 to TRBJ2-1; the match to TRBD2 covers 10 bases. Germline lookup yields CDR1 SGHTA and CDR2 FQGNSA. V lost 3 bases and J lost 0; bases outside the gene matches: 8. The CDR3 is made up of 18 amino acids. CDR3 coding DNA: TGTGCCAGCAGCTTCCTCGGGACTAGCGCAAGCTCCTACAATGAGCAGTTCTTC. Translated: CASSFLGTSASSYNEQFF.

This chain uses TRBV10-3 with TRBJ2-4, with 7 bases that match TRBD1. V dropped 2 bases and J dropped 5; count of bases not matched to a gene: 3. The CDR3 contains 14 residues. Germline V gene data show CDR1 as ENHRY and CDR2 as SYGVKD. The CDR3 protein is CAISEAGTENIQYF. The CDR3 region has the DNA TGTGCCATCAGTGAGGCCGGGACAGAAAACATTCAGTACTTC.

This clonotype was found a few times. This sequence joins TRBV28 and TRBJ2-3; no definite D call. The germline CDR1 and CDR2 sequences are MDHEN and SYDVKM. There are 14 residues in the CDR3. V was cut by 5 bases and J by 2 bases, with 11 bases left in between. CDR3 bases: TGTGCCAGCAGTCCCCCCGGTTTCACAGATACGCAGTATTTT. Its protein is CASSPPGFTDTQYF.

J is TRBJ2-1 and V is TRBV7-9, with D possibly matching TRBD2 (7 bases). V was pared by 10 bases and J by 6 bases, with 16 bases between. The CDR3 is made up of 13 amino acids. Germline V CDR1 and CDR2: SEHNR, FQNEAQ (reference sequence). In DNA, the CDR3 is TGTGCCACCGGGGGGCAGGGGTTCAATGAGCAGTTCTTC. This encodes CATGGQGFNEQFF.

The CDR3 bases are TGTGCCACCAGCAGAGGTCAGGGGTCGCAGTATTTT. Translating it yields CATSRGQGSQYF. This rearrangement joins TRBV15 to TRBJ2-3; maybe TRBD1 (6 bases). The ends were cut back, 1 base at V and 10 bases at J, with 9 bases in the middle. There are 12 residues in the CDR3. Germline values: CDR1 LNHNV, CDR2 YYDKDF (reference sequence). The variable domain in full, completed from reference TRBV15 and TRBJ2-3, reads DAMVIQNPRYQVTQFGKPVTLSCSQTLNHNVMYWYQQKSSQAPKLLFHYYDKDFNNEADTPDNFQSRRPNTSFCFLDIRSPGLGDTAMYLCATSRGQGSQYFGPGTRLTVL.

This chain joins TRBV4-1 and TRBJ1-1, with 8 bases fitting TRBD1. Germline loops: CDR1 MGHRA, CDR2 YSYEKL. V shed 2 bases and J 4 bases; nucleotides not matched to a gene: 9. The CDR3 extends over 16 amino acids. Written as DNA, the CDR3 is TGCGCCAGCAGCCAACCGATCGGACAGGGAAGCACTGAAGCTTTCTTT. It yields the protein CASSQPIGQGSTEAFF.